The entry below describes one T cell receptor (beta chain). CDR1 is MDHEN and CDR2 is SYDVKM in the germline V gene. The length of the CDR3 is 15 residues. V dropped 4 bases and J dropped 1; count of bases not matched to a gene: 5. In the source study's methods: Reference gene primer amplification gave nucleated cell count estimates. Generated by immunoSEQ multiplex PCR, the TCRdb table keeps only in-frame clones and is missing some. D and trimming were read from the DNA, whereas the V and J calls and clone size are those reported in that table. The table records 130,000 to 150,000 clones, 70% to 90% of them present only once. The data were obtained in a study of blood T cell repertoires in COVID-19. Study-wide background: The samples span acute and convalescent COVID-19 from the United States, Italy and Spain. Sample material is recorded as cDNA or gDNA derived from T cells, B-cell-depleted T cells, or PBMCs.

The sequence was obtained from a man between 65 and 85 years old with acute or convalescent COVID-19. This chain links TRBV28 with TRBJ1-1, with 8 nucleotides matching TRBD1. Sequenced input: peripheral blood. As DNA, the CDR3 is TGTGCCAGCAGTTCAGGGGGCGGCGGGAACACTGAAGCTTTCTTT. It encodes CASSSGGGGNTEAFF.